This TCR beta chain originates from a study of T cell changes during pregnancy in multiple sclerosis. TCRdb keeps only in-frame clones here, not all; method: immunoSEQ multiplex PCR. The repertoire holds about 76,000 clones, with 94% as singletons. This specimen was peripheral blood, taken in the third trimester of pregnancy. This sequence was found in a female donor with multiple sclerosis, enrolled in a pregnancy study.

The CDR3 DNA is TGTGCCAGCAGCTCAAGCGGGGTGGGGAGTAGGCACGAGCAGTACTTC. It encodes CASSSSGVGSRHEQYF. This chain joins TRBV7-2 and TRBJ2-7; 7 bases agree with TRBD2. The germline V gene encodes CDR1 SGHTA and CDR2 FQGNSA. V trimming: 4 bases; J trimming: 5 bases; junction bases outside the gene matches: 14. CDR3 length: 16 amino acids. The full variable domain, with the rest looked up from reference TRBV7-2 and TRBJ2-7, is GAGVSQSPSNKVTEKGKDVELRCDPISGHTALYWYRQSLGQGLEFLIYFQGNSAPDKSGLPSDRFSAERTGGSVSTLTIQRTQQEDSAVYLCASSSSGVGSRHEQYFGPGTRLTVT.